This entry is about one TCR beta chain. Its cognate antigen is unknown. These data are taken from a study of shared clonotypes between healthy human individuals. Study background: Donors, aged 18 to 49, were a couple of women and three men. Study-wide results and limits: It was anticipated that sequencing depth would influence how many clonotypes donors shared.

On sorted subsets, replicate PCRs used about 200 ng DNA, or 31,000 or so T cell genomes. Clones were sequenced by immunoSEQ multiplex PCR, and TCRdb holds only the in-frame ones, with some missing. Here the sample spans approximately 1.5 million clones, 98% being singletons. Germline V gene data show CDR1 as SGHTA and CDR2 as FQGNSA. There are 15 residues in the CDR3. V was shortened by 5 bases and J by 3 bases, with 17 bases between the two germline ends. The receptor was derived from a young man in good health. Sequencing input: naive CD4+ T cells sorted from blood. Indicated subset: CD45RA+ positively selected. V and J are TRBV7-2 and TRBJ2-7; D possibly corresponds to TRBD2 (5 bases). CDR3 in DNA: TGTGCCAGCAGCCCAGAAGGACTCTATGGCTACGAGCAGTACTTC. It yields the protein CASSPEGLYGYEQYF. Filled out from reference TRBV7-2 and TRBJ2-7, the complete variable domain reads GAGVSQSPSNKVTEKGKDVELRCDPISGHTALYWYRQSLGQGLEFLIYFQGNSAPDKSGLPSDRFSAERTGGSVSTLTIQRTQQEDSAVYLCASSPEGLYGYEQYFGPGTRLTVT.